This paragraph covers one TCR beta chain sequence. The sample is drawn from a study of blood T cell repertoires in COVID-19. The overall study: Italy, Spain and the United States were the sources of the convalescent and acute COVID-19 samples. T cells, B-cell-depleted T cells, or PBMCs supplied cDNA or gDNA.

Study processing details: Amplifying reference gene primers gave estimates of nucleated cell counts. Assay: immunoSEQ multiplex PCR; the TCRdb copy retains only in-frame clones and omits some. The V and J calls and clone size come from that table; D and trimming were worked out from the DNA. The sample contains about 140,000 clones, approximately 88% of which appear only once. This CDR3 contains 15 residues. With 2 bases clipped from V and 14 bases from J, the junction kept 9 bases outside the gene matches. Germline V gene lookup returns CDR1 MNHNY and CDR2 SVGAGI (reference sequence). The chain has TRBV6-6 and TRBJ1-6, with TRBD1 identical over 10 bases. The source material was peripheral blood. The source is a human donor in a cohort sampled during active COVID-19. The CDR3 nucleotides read TGTGCCAGCAGTTACACCGGGACAGGGGATCGTTCCCTCCACTTT. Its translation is CASSYTGTGDRSLHF.